This T cell receptor (beta chain) emerged from a study of vaccination and CD4 T cells after COVID-19 (dated by TCRdb to between 2021 and 2022). In the study overall: Convalescent patients had a positive SARS-CoV-2 result on nasal swab PCR, and of these patients, some 10 had mild disease and one had severe disease. The time from the second vaccine dose to post-vaccine blood sampling had a median of 72 days and ranged from about 14 to 250 days. Post-COVID blood samples from convalescent patients were collected a median of roughly 100 days after diagnosis, with a range of roughly 35 to 180 days. Control cultures received a CEFX viral epitope pool as the positive control, an HIV-1 Nef peptide pool as the negative control, or no peptide. The convalescent cohort comprised six males and four females, including two Hispanic individuals, seven Caucasians, two Asians and one multiracial person. Two doses of either the Pfizer-BioNTech BNT162b2 vaccine (n=8) or the Moderna mRNA-1273 vaccine (n=2) were administered to participants. For stimulating the cultures, overlapping spike peptide pools were used, derived from SARS-CoV-2 as well as from the common cold coronaviruses HCoV-NL63, HCoV-OC43 and HCoV-229E. In over 8 COVID-19 convalescent patients and a handful of infection-naive healthy vaccine recipients, the spike-specific CD4+ TCR repertoire before mRNA vaccination was compared with the repertoire after mRNA vaccination. Summary of the overall study and its limitations: Although the median number of SARS-CoV-2-reactive clonotypes went up from 20 to 25 after infection to 35 to 40 after vaccination, the increase was not significant. Nearly all vaccine-specific clones in convalescent patients (304 of 307) were mono-reactive for SARS-CoV-2 spike rather than cross-reactive with common cold coronaviruses. Among the post-vaccine SARS-CoV-2-reactive clones in convalescent patients, a median around 86% showed up only after vaccination, which suggests vaccine-specific priming. Only a relatively small number of convalescent patients were included in the study, and early timepoints following natural infection were not analyzed.

The method was PCR. DNA from cultured CD4+ T cells was subjected to TCR sequencing with the Oncomine TCR Beta short-read assay at the Johns Hopkins FTIC core. The QIAamp micro DNA kit was used to extract genomic DNA from the cultured CD4+ T cells. The Oncomine TCR Beta libraries from cultured CD4+ T cells were pooled using unique dual indexes and then sequenced on an Illumina iSeq 100. On the study's bioinformatics: Non-productive sequences were filtered out, and CDR3s that did not start with C, did not end with F or W, or were shorter than 7 amino acids were discarded. Antigen-specific clonotypes were identified using the MANAFEST web application through comparison of peptide-stimulated wells with reference and other culture wells. To be called positive, a clone needed an FDR below 0.05, an odds ratio above 5, and a productive frequency above 0.1% in at least two of three replicate wells. Cross-reactive clonotypes were defined as significantly expanded in both SARS-CoV-2 spike wells and at least one common cold coronavirus spike condition. Using R version 3.6.1, CDR3 homology was evaluated through Levenshtein distances (stringdist) along with unrooted phylogenetic trees (ape). TCRdb's own reprocessing of the public reads used fastp at Q25 and MiXCR and kept productive beta chains. Every distinct CDR3 protein forms one entry, paired with its most common genes and DNA. V and J calls and clone size were set by TCRdb, not the authors. For this sample there are about 17,000 distinct CDR3 sequences; 55% to 60% appear just once. 9.4% of the sample lies in the top ten.

The label giving this sample's treatment or condition can be read as: roughly 11-day PBMC culture with coronavirus spike peptide pools or control peptides (ViraFEST assay). The ViraFEST assay, used in the study, expanded antigen-specific T cells with peptide pools and then identified the expanded clonotypes through TCR sequencing. The convalescent patients' positive SARS-CoV-2 PCR tests were from March to December 2020, which was before the Alpha, Beta and Delta variants emerged in the United States. Each well held 2 million to 2.5 million PBMCs cultured with 9 to 10 ug/ml peptide pools in IMDM containing roughly 5% human AB serum and 7.5 to 10 IU/ml IL-2. On days 3 and 7, half of the culture medium was replaced with fresh IL-2-containing medium. CD4+ T cells were isolated after roughly 9 days of culture through negative selection using the EasySep CD4+ T cell isolation kit. Ficoll-Paque Plus gradient centrifugation was used to isolate PBMCs from whole blood, and the isolated PBMCs were then either used fresh or cryopreserved at -140C. In general, triplicate wells were set up for every culture condition.

This clonotype has only one observation. Its antigen is unknown. No base quality information exists; no much larger clone differs at one position. Evidence from one read is weak. Sequenced input: CD4+ T cells from blood, cultured in vitro. This receptor was taken from a human donor who had recovered from COVID-19.

The CDR3 reads CASSLLGGGTEAFF. Read as DNA, the sequence is TGTGCCAGCAGTTTATTGGGGGGGGGCACTGAAGCTTTCTTT. The chain couples TRBV27 to TRBJ1-1; TRBD1 is perhaps the D gene, given 5 matching bases. V is reduced by 1 base and J by 4 bases, leaving a spacing of 10 bases between them. The CDR3 sequence holds 14 residues, the cysteine and phenylalanine included. The sequence is cut down to CDR3 DNA, 42 bases in frame from base 1. The CDR1 and CDR2 encoded by the germline V gene (reference sequence) are MNHEY and SMNVEV.